This is a list of T cell receptor beta chains from one sample in a study of type 1 and type 2 diabetes patients. From the multiplex PCR reads, TCRdb called clonotypes with MiXCR, one entry per CDR3 protein. Among under 300,000 distinct CDR3 sequences, around 47% were seen once, and the ten largest hold approximately 14%. Source material: peripheral blood mononuclear cells (PBMCs). Source of these receptors: a man between 18 and 35 years old with type 2 diabetes. The conserved cysteine and the conserved F or W are not part of the CDR3 here. A D gene is named only where the DNA matches it firmly.

j_call	d_call	v_call	cdr3_aa
TRBJ2-1	TRBD2	TRBV19	ASSMASGSFSYNEQF
TRBJ2-3	NA	TRBV6-6	ASSLDGTQY
TRBJ2-5	TRBD1	TRBV2	ASRHSGQGARETQY
TRBJ2-2	NA	TRBV14	ASSQVGGRLNTGELF
TRBJ2-3	TRBD2	TRBV20-1	SANPAGGTDTQY
TRBJ2-3	NA	TRBV19	ASSSLLRDGRADTQY
TRBJ1-4	NA	TRBV7-9	ASSFNSNEKLF
TRBJ1-2	NA	TRBV19	ASSTTGQLYGYT
TRBJ2-3	NA	TRBV10-2	ASREEGTDTQY
TRBJ1-2	TRBD1	TRBV10-2	ASRATGTDNGYT
TRBJ1-1	NA	TRBV19	ASSGSWRNTEAF
TRBJ1-1	NA	TRBV12-3/TRBV12-4	ASSGDTTNTEAF
TRBJ2-5	NA	TRBV15	ATSRGSGHTGISKTQY
TRBJ2-7	TRBD2	TRBV20-1	SALPLAGESYEQY
TRBJ1-2	NA	TRBV2	ASSERRDYYGYT
TRBJ2-7	NA	TRBV7-2	ASSPHRDEGLWEQY
TRBJ1-3	NA	TRBV30	AWTSDSRDTIY
TRBJ2-5	NA	TRBV9	ASSGGAREETQY
TRBJ2-1	NA	TRBV30	ARDERSYNEQF
TRBJ2-3	NA	TRBV20-1	SARDYLGTDTQY
TRBJ1-5	TRBD1	TRBV10-3	AISTGQANQPQH
TRBJ2-5	NA	TRBV20-1	SAIPLEQTPPTLYQETQY
TRBJ1-2	NA	TRBV19	ATQINYGYT
TRBJ2-6	NA	TRBV19	ASSIEGGSGANVLT
TRBJ2-7	NA	TRBV29-1	SVGDMTYEQY
TRBJ1-5	NA	TRBV2	ASSEKLWYSNQPQH
TRBJ2-3	NA	TRBV7-2	ATSPGLPPDTQC
TRBJ1-2	NA	TRBV20-1	SAVFLANGYT
TRBJ2-7	TRBD1	TRBV15	ATSRYRGTYEQY
TRBJ2-5	NA	TRBV24-1	ATIGETQY
TRBJ2-7	NA	TRBV12-3/TRBV12-4	ASSLGGSFSYEQY
TRBJ1-6	NA	TRBV15	ATSREGASPLH
TRBJ2-2	NA	TRBV29-1	SVEERSANTGELF
TRBJ2-1	NA	TRBV19	ASSIVAGSEQF
TRBJ2-5	NA	TRBV27	ASSLSGGQTQY
TRBJ2-3	NA	TRBV6-5	ASSPGTSSTDTQY
TRBJ2-6	NA	TRBV28	ASSTPPGAGANVLT
TRBJ2-7	NA	TRBV27	ASSPRQDHYEQY
TRBJ2-6	NA	TRBV27	ASSKARAGANVLT
TRBJ1-1	NA	TRBV12-3/TRBV12-4	ASSPEGGAF
TRBJ2-5	NA	TRBV7-8	ASSLWDATQETQY
TRBJ2-5	NA	TRBV12-3/TRBV12-4	ASSGAGTQY
NA	NA	TRBV5-1	ASSLAGTNEQF